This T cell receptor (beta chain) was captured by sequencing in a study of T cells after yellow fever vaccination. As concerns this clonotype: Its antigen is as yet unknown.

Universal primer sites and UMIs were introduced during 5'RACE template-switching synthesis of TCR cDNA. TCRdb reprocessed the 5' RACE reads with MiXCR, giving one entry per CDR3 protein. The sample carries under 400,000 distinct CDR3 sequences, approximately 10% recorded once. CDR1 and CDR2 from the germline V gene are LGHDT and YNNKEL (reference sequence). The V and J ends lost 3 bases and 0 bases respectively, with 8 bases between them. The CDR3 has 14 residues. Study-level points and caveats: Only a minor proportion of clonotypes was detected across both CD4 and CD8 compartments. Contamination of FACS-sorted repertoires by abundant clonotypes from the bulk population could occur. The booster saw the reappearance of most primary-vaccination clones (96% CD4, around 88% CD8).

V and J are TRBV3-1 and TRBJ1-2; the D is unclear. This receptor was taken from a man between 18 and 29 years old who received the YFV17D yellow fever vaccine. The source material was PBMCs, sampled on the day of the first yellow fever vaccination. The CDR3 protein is CASSHTVTNYGYTF. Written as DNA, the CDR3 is TGTGCCAGCAGCCACACCGTGACTAACTATGGCTACACCTTC.